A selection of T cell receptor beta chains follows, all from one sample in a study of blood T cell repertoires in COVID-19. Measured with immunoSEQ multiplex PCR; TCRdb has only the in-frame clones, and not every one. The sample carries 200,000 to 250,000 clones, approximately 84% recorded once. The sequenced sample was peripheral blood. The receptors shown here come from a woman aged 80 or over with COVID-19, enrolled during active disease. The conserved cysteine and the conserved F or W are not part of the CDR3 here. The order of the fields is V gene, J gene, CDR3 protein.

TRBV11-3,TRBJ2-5,ASSLASGSEWETQY
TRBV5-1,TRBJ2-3,ASSVLAGGADTQY
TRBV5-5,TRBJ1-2,ASSRQGGNYGYT
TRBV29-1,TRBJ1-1,SGQVPGPTEAF
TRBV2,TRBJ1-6,ASRDRVDSPLH
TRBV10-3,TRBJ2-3,ATGQDTQY
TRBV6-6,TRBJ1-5,ASNPQVYSPQH
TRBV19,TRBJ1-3,ASCTGGCGNTIY
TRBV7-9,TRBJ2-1,ASSRLAGESYNEQF
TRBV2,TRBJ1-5,ASSVQGSEPQH
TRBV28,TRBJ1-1,ASSPLGRGNTEAF
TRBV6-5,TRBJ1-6,ASKKFRQGDSPLH
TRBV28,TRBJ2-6,ASRGQGLISGANVLT
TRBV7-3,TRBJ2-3,ASSLRLAGVADTQY
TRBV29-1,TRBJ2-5,SVARDGGGETQY
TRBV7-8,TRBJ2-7,ASSPTAGTGDSYEQY